The source of this TCR beta chain is a study of T cell responses to AZD1222 COVID-19 vaccine. Overall study results and limits: There were repertoire samples only from the period after the peak T cell response. Vaccination with two AZD1222 doses was followed by a rise in Spike-specific TCR breadth and depth. Among AZD1222 vaccinees, only five or six were seropositive at baseline. It should be noted that donors were predominantly white British and more often female, and clonal diversity was possibly underestimated.

Note on this clone: Its specificity is unknown.

Clones were sequenced by immunoSEQ multiplex PCR, and TCRdb holds only the in-frame ones, with some missing. This sample yields about 150,000 clones, of which 86% are seen a single time; 4.5% to 6% belongs to the top ten. Germline CDR1 is SGDLS and CDR2 is YYNGEE. Trimming took 3 bases from V and 7 from J; bases not matched to a gene: 10. This CDR3 spans 16 amino acids. The chain uses TRBV9 and TRBJ1-6; 7 bases map to TRBD1. The TCR was taken from an adult in good health. The starting material was peripheral blood, obtained on day 0 of MenACWY control vaccination. CDR3: CASSAHMTGSNSPLHF. CDR3 nucleotide sequence: TGTGCCAGCAGCGCGCATATGACAGGGTCCAATTCACCCCTCCACTTT.